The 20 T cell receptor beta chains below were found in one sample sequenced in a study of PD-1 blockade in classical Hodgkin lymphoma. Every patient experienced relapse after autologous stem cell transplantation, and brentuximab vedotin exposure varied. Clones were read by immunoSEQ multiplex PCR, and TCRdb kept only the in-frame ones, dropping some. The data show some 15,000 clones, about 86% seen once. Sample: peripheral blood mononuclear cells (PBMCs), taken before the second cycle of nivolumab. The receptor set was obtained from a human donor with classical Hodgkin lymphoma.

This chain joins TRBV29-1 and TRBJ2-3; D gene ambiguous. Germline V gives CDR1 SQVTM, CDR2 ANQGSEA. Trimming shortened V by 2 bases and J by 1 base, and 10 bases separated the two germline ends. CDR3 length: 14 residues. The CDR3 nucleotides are TGCAGCGTTGAATTTATAGGCCGCACAGATACGCAGTATTTT. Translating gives CSVEFIGRTDTQYF.

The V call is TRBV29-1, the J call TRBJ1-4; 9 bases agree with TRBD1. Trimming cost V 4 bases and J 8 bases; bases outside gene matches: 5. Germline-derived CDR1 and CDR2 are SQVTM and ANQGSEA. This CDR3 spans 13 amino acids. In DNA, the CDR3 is TGCAGCGTTGCGGGACAGGGTAACGAAAAACTGTTTTTT. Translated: CSVAGQGNEKLFF.

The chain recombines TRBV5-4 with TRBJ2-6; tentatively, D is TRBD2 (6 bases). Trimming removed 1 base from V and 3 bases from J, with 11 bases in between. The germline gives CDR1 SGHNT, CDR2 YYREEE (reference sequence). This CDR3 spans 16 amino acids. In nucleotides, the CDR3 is TGTGCCAGCAGCTTGCAAGCGCGGGATGGGGCCAACGTCCTGACTTTC. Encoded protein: CASSLQARDGANVLTF.

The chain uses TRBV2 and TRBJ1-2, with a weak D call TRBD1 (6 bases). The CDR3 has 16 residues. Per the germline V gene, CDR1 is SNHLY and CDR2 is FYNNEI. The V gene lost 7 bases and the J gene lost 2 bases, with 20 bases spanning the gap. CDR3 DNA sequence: TGTGCCAGCAACCGGGACATCGCCGGAGGGAACTATGGCTACACCTTC. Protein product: CASNRDIAGGNYGYTF.

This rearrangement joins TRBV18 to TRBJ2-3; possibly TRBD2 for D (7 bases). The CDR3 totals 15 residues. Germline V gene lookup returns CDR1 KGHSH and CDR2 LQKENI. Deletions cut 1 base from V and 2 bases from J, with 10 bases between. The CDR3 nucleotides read TGTGCCAGCTCACCACGGGGGGGCCACACAGATACGCAGTATTTT. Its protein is CASSPRGGHTDTQYF.

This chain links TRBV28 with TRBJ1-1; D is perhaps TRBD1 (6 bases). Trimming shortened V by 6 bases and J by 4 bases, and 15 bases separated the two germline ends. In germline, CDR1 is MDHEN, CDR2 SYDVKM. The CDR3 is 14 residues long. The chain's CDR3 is CASRGAGRGTEAFF. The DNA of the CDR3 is TGTGCCAGCAGGGGAGCGGGCAGGGGCACTGAAGCTTTCTTT.

The CDR3 bases are TGTGCCAGCAGCTGGGACAGGGGCTATGGCTACACCTTC. Translation gives CASSWDRGYGYTF. V gene TRBV5-4 combines with J gene TRBJ1-2; 10 bases are a match to TRBD1. Germline CDR1 and CDR2: SGHNT and YYREEE (reference sequence). This CDR3 region has 13 residues. V shed 3 bases, J shed 4 bases, and the junction held 0 bases outside the gene matches.

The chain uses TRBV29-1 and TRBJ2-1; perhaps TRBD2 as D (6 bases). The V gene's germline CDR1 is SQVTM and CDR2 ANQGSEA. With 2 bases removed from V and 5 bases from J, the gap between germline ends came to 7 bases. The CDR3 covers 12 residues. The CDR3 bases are TGCAGCGTTGAAAGGGAGGACAATGAGCAGTTCTTC. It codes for CSVEREDNEQFF.

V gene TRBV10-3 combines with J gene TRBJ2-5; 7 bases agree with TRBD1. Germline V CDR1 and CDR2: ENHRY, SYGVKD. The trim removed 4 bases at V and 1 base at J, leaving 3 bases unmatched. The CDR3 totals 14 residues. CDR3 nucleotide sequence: TGTGCCATCAGTGCGACAGGGTTCCAAGAGACCCAGTACTTC. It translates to CAISATGFQETQYF.

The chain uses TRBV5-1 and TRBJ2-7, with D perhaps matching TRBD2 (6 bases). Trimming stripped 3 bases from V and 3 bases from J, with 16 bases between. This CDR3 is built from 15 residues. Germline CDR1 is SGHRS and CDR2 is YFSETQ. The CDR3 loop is CASSWSTGAGYEQYF. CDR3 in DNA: TGCGCCAGCAGCTGGTCCACAGGAGCGGGCTACGAGCAGTACTTC.

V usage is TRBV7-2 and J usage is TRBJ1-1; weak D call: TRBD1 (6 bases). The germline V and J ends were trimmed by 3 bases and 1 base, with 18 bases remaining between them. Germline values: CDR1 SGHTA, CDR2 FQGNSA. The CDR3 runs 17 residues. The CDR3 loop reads CASSFGGAGEGNTEAFF. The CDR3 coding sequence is TGTGCCAGCAGCTTCGGGGGGGCGGGTGAAGGGAACACTGAAGCTTTCTTT.

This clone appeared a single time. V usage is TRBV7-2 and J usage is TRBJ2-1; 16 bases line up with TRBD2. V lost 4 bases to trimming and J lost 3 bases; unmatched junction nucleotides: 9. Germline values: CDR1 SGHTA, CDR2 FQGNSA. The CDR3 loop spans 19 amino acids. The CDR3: CASSSGLAGGPFYYNEQFF. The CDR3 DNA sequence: TGTGCCAGCAGCTCGGGACTAGCGGGGGGGCCATTCTACTACAATGAGCAGTTCTTC.

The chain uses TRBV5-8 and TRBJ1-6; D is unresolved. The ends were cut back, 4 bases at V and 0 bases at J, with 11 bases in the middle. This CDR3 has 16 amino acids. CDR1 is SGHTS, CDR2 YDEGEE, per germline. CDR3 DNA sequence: TGTGCCAGCAGCCTCCCCGGCGGCTCCTATAATTCACCCCTCCACTTT. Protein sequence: CASSLPGGSYNSPLHF.

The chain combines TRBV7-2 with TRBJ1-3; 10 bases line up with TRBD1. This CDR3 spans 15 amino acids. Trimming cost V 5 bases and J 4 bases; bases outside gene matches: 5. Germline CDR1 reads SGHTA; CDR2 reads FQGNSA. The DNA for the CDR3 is TGTGCCAGCAGCCGTGACAGGGGGCCAGGAAACACCATATATTTT. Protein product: CASSRDRGPGNTIYF.

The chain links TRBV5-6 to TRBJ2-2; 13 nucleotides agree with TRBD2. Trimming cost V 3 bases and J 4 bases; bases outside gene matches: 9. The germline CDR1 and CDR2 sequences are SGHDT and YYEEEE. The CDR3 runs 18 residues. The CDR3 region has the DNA TGTGCCAGCAGCTGGGGACTAGCGGGGAGTAAGGGCACCGGGGAGCTGTTTTTT. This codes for CASSWGLAGSKGTGELFF.

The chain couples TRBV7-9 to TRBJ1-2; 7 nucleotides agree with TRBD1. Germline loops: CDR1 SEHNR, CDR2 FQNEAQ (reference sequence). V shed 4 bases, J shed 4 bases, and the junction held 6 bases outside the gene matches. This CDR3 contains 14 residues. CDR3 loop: CASSSGQLLYGYTF. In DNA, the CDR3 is TGTGCCAGCAGCTCGGGACAGCTCCTCTATGGCTACACCTTC.

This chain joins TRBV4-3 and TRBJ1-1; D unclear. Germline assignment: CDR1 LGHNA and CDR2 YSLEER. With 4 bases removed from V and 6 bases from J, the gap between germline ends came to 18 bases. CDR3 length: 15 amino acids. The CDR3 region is CASSLGDTGIAEAFF. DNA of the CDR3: TGCGCCAGCAGCCTTGGGGATACGGGGATCGCTGAAGCTTTCTTT.

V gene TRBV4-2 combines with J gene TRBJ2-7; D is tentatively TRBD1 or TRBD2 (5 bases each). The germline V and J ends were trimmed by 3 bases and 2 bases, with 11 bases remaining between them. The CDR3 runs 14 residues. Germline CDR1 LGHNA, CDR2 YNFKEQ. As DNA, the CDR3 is TGTGCCAGCAGCCATCGGGACGGCCCCTACGAGCAGTACTTC. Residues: CASSHRDGPYEQYF.

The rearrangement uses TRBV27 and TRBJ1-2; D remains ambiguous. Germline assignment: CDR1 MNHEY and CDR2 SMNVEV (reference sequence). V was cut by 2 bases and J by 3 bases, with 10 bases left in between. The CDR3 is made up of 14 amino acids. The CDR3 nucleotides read TGTGCCAGCAGTTTACACCATGCTGACTATGGCTACACCTTC. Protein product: CASSLHHADYGYTF.

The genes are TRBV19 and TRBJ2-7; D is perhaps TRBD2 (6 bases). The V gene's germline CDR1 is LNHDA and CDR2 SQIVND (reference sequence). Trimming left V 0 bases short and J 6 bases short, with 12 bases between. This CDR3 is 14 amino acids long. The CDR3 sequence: CASSIDGLASEQYF. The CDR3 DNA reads TGTGCCAGTAGTATAGATGGCCTAGCGTCCGAGCAGTACTTC.